A selection of T cell receptor beta chains follows, all from one sample in a study of T-cell reconstitution after alpha-beta-depleted transplantation in children. One entry per CDR3 protein, called by TCRdb with MiXCR from the PCR reads. The sample has approximately 210,000 distinct CDR3 sequences; under 20% are singletons. The sample consisted of PBMCs, mostly from graft donor cells, taken 360 days after TCRalphabeta/CD19-depleted stem cell transplant. These receptors were taken from a male patient aged 2 to 9 who had a stem cell transplant for acute lymphoblastic leukemia, so the T cells may come from the graft donor. CDR3s include the opening cysteine and the closing phenylalanine or tryptophan. Fields, in order: clone size, V gene, J gene, D gene, CDR3 protein, CDR3 DNA. The D gene is left open where the match is weak. Size tells how often a clone was seen (once, few, many) or the class of an expanded clone, and some rows leave it out.

size: few; V: TRBV3-1; J: TRBJ2-7; D: TRBD1; CDR3: CASSLGQGGPYEQYF; DNA: TGTGCCAGCAGTCTGGGACAGGGGGGTCCCTACGAGCAGTACTTC
size: -; V: TRBV5-1; J: TRBJ2-7; D: -; CDR3: CASSGVGPYEQYF; DNA: TGCGCCAGCAGCGGTGTGGGCCCCTACGAGCAGTACTTC
size: few; V: TRBV27; J: TRBJ2-7; D: -; CDR3: CASSFRSTHYEQYF; DNA: TGTGCCAGCAGTTTTAGGTCGACGCACTACGAGCAGTACTTC
size: -; V: TRBV7-8; J: TRBJ2-4; D: TRBD2; CDR3: CASSNPTSGGPKNIQYF; DNA: TGTGCCAGCAGCAACCCCACTAGCGGGGGGCCGAAAAACATTCAGTACTTC
size: few; V: TRBV6-2/TRBV6-3; J: TRBJ2-2; D: -; CDR3: CASSYLDGNTGELFF; DNA: TGTGCCAGCAGTTACCTGGACGGTAACACCGGGGAGCTGTTTTTT
size: -; V: TRBV6-5; J: TRBJ1-6; D: -; CDR3: CASSFTASSYNSPLHF; DNA: TGTGCCAGCAGTTTTACGGCCAGCTCCTATAATTCACCCCTCCACTTT
size: few; V: TRBV27; J: TRBJ1-1; D: -; CDR3: CASSTPGGRTEAFF; DNA: TGTGCCAGCAGTACTCCGGGAGGGCGTACTGAAGCTTTCTTT
size: -; V: TRBV20-1; J: TRBJ1-2; D: -; CDR3: CSAQGVQTNYGYTF; DNA: TGCAGTGCTCAGGGCGTCCAAACGAACTATGGCTACACCTTC
size: few; V: TRBV5-1; J: TRBJ1-4; D: -; CDR3: CASSFGDGGGKLFF; DNA: TGCGCCAGCAGCTTTGGAGACGGGGGAGGAAAACTGTTTTTT
size: -; V: TRBV5-1; J: TRBJ2-1; D: TRBD1; CDR3: CASSLATGTGGFGEQFF; DNA: TGCGCCAGCAGCTTGGCAACCGGGACAGGGGGCTTTGGTGAGCAGTTCTTC
size: -; V: TRBV4-3; J: TRBJ2-1; D: -; CDR3: CASSQNGAGLYNEQFF; DNA: TGCGCCAGCAGTCAAAACGGGGCGGGGCTCTACAATGAGCAGTTCTTC
size: -; V: TRBV28; J: TRBJ1-4; D: -; CDR3: CASGTGPPLEKLFF; DNA: TGTGCCAGCGGAACCGGGCCTCCTCTGGAAAAACTGTTTTTT
size: -; V: TRBV7-8; J: TRBJ2-1; D: TRBD1; CDR3: CASSLATGARFF; DNA: TGTGCCAGCAGCTTAGCTACAGGGGCGAGGTTCTTC
size: few; V: TRBV7-8; J: TRBJ2-7; D: -; CDR3: CASSLRSQVPYEQYF; DNA: TGTGCCAGCAGCTTACGGAGTCAGGTGCCCTACGAGCAGTACTTC
size: few; V: TRBV12-3/TRBV12-4; J: TRBJ2-7; D: TRBD1; CDR3: CASSLGQGASYKEYF; DNA: TGTGCCAGCAGTTTAGGGCAGGGGGCCTCCTACAAGGAGTACTTC
size: few; V: TRBV27; J: TRBJ1-3; D: -; CDR3: CASSLWASGNTIYF; DNA: TGTGCCAGCAGTTTGTGGGCTTCGGGAAACACCATATATTTT
size: -; V: TRBV28; J: TRBJ1-5; D: TRBD1; CDR3: CASRPPGQGFNQPQHF; DNA: TGTGCCAGCAGACCGCCGGGACAGGGCTTCAATCAGCCCCAGCATTTT
size: -; V: TRBV10-3; J: TRBJ2-5; D: -; CDR3: CAISPGAETQYF; DNA: TGTGCCATCAGTCCAGGGGCAGAGACCCAGTACTTC
size: few; V: TRBV20-1; J: TRBJ2-1; D: TRBD2; CDR3: CSARDQRGGPYNEQFF; DNA: TGCAGTGCTAGAGATCAGCGGGGGGGCCCCTACAATGAGCAGTTCTTC
size: -; V: TRBV7-9; J: TRBJ2-5; D: -; CDR3: CASSRGTQYF; DNA: TGTGCCAGCAGCCGTGGGACCCAGTACTTC
size: -; V: TRBV24-1; J: TRBJ2-1; D: TRBD2; CDR3: CATSDPRSSGLRDEQFF; DNA: TGTGCCACCAGTGATCCTCGGTCTAGCGGGCTGAGGGATGAGCAGTTCTTC
size: few; V: TRBV6-2/TRBV6-3; J: TRBJ2-1; D: -; CDR3: CASSYVGNEQFF; DNA: TGTGCCAGCAGTTACGTGGGGAATGAGCAGTTCTTC
size: few; V: TRBV5-1; J: TRBJ2-2; D: TRBD2; CDR3: CASSLILGLEGNGELFF; DNA: TGCGCCAGCAGCCTGATACTTGGACTAGAAGGGAACGGGGAGCTGTTTTTT
size: few; V: TRBV10-3; J: TRBJ2-7; D: -; CDR3: CAISERGDVGYF; DNA: TGTGCCATCAGTGAGAGGGGGGACGTTGGGTACTTC
size: few; V: TRBV6-1; J: TRBJ2-3; D: TRBD1; CDR3: CASSEKGQGAADTQFF; DNA: TGTGCCAGCAGTGAGAAGGGGCAGGGGGCCGCAGATACGCAGTTTTTT
size: -; V: TRBV10-2; J: TRBJ2-5; D: -; CDR3: CASSVKQLQETQYF; DNA: TGCGCCAGCAGTGTGAAGCAGCTCCAAGAGACCCAGTACTTC
size: -; V: TRBV24-1; J: TRBJ2-1; D: TRBD2; CDR3: CATSETSRTFHEQFF; DNA: TGTGCCACCAGTGAGACTAGCAGGACGTTCCATGAGCAGTTCTTC
size: many; V: TRBV27; J: TRBJ2-7; D: -; CDR3: CASRQSPSRGRYEQYF; DNA: TGTGCCAGCAGACAAAGTCCGTCCCGGGGTCGGTACGAGCAGTACTTC
size: -; V: TRBV19; J: TRBJ1-5; D: -; CDR3: CASSIRRYDQPQHF; DNA: TGTGCCAGTAGTATCCGGCGCTACGATCAGCCCCAGCATTTT
size: few; V: TRBV6-2/TRBV6-3; J: TRBJ2-7; D: TRBD2; CDR3: CASAPRGGYSYEQYF; DNA: TGTGCCAGCGCACCGCGGGGGGGGTACTCCTACGAGCAGTACTTC
size: few; V: TRBV25-1; J: TRBJ2-7; D: -; CDR3: CASSGGQPYEQYF; DNA: TGTGCCAGCAGTGGGGGGCAACCCTACGAGCAGTACTTC
size: -; V: TRBV20-1; J: TRBJ1-4; D: -; CDR3: CSARPPSTNEKLFF; DNA: TGCAGTGCTAGGCCCCCTTCAACTAATGAAAAACTGTTTTTT
size: few; V: TRBV12-3/TRBV12-4; J: TRBJ2-7; D: TRBD2; CDR3: CASSPRLADYEQYF; DNA: TGTGCCAGCAGTCCCCGACTAGCGGACTACGAGCAGTACTTC
size: -; V: TRBV12-3/TRBV12-4; J: TRBJ2-7; D: -; CDR3: CASSPGRALYEQYF; DNA: TGTGCCAGCAGTCCGGGACGGGCTCTCTACGAGCAGTACTTC
size: few; V: TRBV9; J: TRBJ2-3; D: -; CDR3: CASSPRTATDTQYF; DNA: TGTGCCAGCAGCCCCCGGACCGCAACAGATACGCAGTATTTT
size: -; V: TRBV9; J: TRBJ2-3; D: TRBD1; CDR3: CASSWGQMTDTQYF; DNA: TGTGCCAGCAGCTGGGGACAGATGACAGATACGCAGTATTTT
size: -; V: TRBV7-2; J: TRBJ1-5; D: -; CDR3: CASSRDQLSQPQHF; DNA: TGTGCCAGCAGCAGGGACCAACTAAGTCAGCCCCAGCATTTT
size: few; V: TRBV28; J: TRBJ2-5; D: -; CDR3: CASSFGGKETQYF; DNA: TGTGCCAGCAGTTTCGGTGGGAAAGAGACCCAGTACTTC
size: -; V: TRBV20-1; J: TRBJ2-3; D: -; CDR3: CSAHPGPPGDTQYF; DNA: TGCAGTGCCCATCCGGGACCACCAGGAGATACGCAGTATTTT
size: -; V: TRBV6-2/TRBV6-3; J: TRBJ1-2; D: -; CDR3: CASSHNYGYTF; DNA: TGTGCCAGCAGCCACAACTATGGCTACACCTTC
size: -; V: TRBV12-5; J: TRBJ2-7; D: -; CDR3: CASGHDYEQYF; DNA: TGTGCTAGTGGCCATGACTACGAGCAGTACTTC
size: -; V: TRBV5-1; J: TRBJ2-5; D: -; CDR3: CASRSHEGETQYF; DNA: TGCGCCAGCAGAAGTCACGAGGGAGAGACCCAGTACTTC
size: few; V: TRBV7-7; J: TRBJ2-1; D: -; CDR3: CASSHGGSSYNEQFF; DNA: TGTGCCAGCAGCCATGGGGGGAGCTCCTACAATGAGCAGTTCTTC
size: -; V: TRBV5-1; J: TRBJ2-7; D: TRBD1; CDR3: CASSLGDRREQYF; DNA: TGCGCCAGCAGCCTAGGGGACAGAAGGGAGCAGTACTTC
size: -; V: TRBV7-2; J: TRBJ2-3; D: -; CDR3: CASSEEWGLEYTQYF; DNA: TGTGCCAGCAGCGAAGAATGGGGGCTAGAATATACGCAGTATTTT
size: many; V: TRBV10-3; J: TRBJ2-7; D: -; CDR3: CAIKTEGGTYEQYF; DNA: TGTGCCATCAAGACGGAGGGGGGAACCTACGAGCAGTACTTC